This record covers a single TCR beta chain. Its antigen has not been determined. The input lacks base qualities; no much larger clone sits a single base away. Sequences SQVTM (CDR1) and ANQGSEA (CDR2) are obtained from the germline V gene. The junction carries 16 bases between V and J, which are trimmed by 6 bases and 7 bases respectively. The cysteine opens and the phenylalanine closes a CDR3 of 13 amino acids. The read is trimmed to its CDR3 DNA, 39 bases read in frame from base 1. The CDR3 regions of human TCRbeta chains were analyzed by immunosequencing. As for the original processing: TCRs in the repertoires were compared against a reference library of SARS-CoV-2-specific TCRs that had been generated with the MIRA antigen-specificity platform. Breadth was defined as the fraction of unique TCRs that were SARS-CoV-2-associated, and depth was defined as the fraction of total T cells that were SARS-CoV-2-associated. Using the MIRA data, each spike-specific TCR was mapped to the spike region that the TCR reacts to and placed in a CD4 or CD8 class. Log10-transformed breadth and depth values were compared by one-way ANOVA with Sidak's multiple comparisons tests. Held by TCRdb, this immuneACCESS table contains in-frame sequences only and omits some clones. Under half of the omission traces to an unresolved V gene where checked; the cause of the rest is unknown. V and J calls plus clone size are reproduced from that table; the DNA served to infer D and trimming. Recorded for this sample are about 160,000 clones; about 92% of them occurred a single time. Approximately 0.98% of the sample goes to the ten largest clones.

This sample stems from a study of T cell responses to AZD1222 COVID-19 vaccine (dated by TCRdb to the early 2020s). For context, the study as a whole: A total of around 240 trial participants underwent TCR sequencing, of whom nearly 210 had received two doses of AZD1222 and approximately 26 had received two doses of the MenACWY control vaccine. Enrollment into the trials was organized by age into subgroups of 18-55, 56-69 and 70-plus years, and those subgroups contained roughly 150, 30 and 60 TCR-sequenced participants, respectively. Points the paper makes about the study in general: In the small 56-69-year group, the increase in depth fell short of significance, most likely because of low power. The whole spike protein was spanned by vaccine-associated CD4 TCRs, and dominant responses were seen in regions 160-218 and 743-854. Because no samples from the day 14 peak response were available, repertoires could be characterized only after the peak T cell response. Participants were mostly white British, with more females than males. The authors suggested clonal diversity may have been underestimated. Conclusions about previously exposed vaccinees are limited, since just five to seven AZD1222 recipients were seropositive for SARS-CoV-2 at baseline. After two AZD1222 doses, spike-specific TCR breadth and depth were significantly higher than at day 0 and than in MenACWY recipients. Epitopes outside the regions mutated in the B.1.351 and B.1.1.7 variants were reportedly recognized by nearly half of the unique spike-specific TCRs.

In light of the paper, this sample's time point label describes: about 28 days (+/-7) after the second vaccine dose. AZD1222 recipients given second doses at about 4 weeks or at about 12 weeks were pooled, since spike-specific TCR depth and breadth were not found to differ between the two schedules. Samples from vaccinated people were obtained from the UK trials COV001 and COV002, which included a single-blind randomized controlled phase 2/3 trial of AZD1222 (ChAdOx1 nCoV-19) in healthy adults. For TCRbeta chain sequencing, PBMC samples from trial participants were taken at day 0 and at day 28 after the second dose.

The source material was peripheral blood, sampled 28 days after the second AZD1222 dose. The chain is made from TRBV29-1 and TRBJ1-5, with TRBD1 perhaps the D gene, on 6 matching bases. The sequence came from an adult who received the AZD1222 COVID-19 vaccine. The CDR3 region reads CSVKQGVGQPQHF. The DNA sequence reads TGCAGCGTAAAACAGGGTGTCGGGCAGCCCCAGCATTTT.